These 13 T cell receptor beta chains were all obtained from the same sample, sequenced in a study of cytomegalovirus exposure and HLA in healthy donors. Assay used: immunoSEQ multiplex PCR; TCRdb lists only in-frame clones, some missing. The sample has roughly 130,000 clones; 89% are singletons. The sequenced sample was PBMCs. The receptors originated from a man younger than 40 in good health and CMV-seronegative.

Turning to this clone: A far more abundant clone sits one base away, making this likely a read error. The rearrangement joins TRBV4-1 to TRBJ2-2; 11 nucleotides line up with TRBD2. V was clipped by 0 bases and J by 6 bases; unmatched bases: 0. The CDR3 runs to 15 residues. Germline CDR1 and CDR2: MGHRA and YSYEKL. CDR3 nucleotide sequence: TGCGCCAGCAGCCAAGATAGCGGGGGGGCCGGGGAGCTGTTTTTT. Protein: CASSQDSGGAGELFF.

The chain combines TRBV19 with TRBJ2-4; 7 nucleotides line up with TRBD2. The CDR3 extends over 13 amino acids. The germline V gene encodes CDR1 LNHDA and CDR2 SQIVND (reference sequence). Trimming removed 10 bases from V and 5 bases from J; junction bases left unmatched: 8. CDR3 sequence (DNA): TGTGCCACCCGGGGGGTTGGCGAAAACATTCAGTACTTC. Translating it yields CATRGVGENIQYF.

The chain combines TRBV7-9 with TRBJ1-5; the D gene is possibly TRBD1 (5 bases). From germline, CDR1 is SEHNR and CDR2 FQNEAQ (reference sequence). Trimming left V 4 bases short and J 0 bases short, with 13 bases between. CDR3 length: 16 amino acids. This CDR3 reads CASSSGQGDSNQPQHF. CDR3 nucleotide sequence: TGTGCCAGCAGCTCAGGCCAAGGGGATAGCAATCAGCCCCAGCATTTT.

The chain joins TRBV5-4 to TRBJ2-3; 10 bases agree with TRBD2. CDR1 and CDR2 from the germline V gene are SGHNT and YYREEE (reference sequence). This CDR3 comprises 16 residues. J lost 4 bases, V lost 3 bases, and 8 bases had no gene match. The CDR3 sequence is CASSYWSGGAADTQYF. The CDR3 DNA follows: TGTGCCAGCAGCTATTGGAGCGGGGGGGCCGCAGATACGCAGTATTTT.

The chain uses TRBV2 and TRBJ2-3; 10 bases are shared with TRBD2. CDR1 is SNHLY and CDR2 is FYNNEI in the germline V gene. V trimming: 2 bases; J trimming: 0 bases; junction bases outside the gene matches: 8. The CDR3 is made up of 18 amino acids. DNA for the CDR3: TGTGCCAGCAGTGAATGGAGCGGGGGGGTCCTAAGCACAGATACGCAGTATTTT. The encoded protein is CASSEWSGGVLSTDTQYF. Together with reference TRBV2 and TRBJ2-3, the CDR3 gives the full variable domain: EPEVTQTPSHQVTQMGQEVILRCVPISNHLYFYWYRQILGQKVEFLVSFYNNEISEKSEIFDDQFSVERPDGSNFTLKIRSTKLEDSAMYFCASSEWSGGVLSTDTQYFGPGTRLTVL.

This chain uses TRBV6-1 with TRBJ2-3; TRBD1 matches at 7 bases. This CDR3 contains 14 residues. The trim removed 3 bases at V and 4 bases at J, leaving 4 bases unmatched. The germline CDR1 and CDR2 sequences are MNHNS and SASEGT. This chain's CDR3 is CASSEGQRADTQYF. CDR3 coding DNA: TGTGCCAGCAGTGAGGGACAGCGCGCAGATACGCAGTATTTT.

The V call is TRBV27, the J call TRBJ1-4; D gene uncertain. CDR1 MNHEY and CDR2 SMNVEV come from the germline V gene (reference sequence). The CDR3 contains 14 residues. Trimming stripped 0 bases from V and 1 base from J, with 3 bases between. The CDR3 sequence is CASSLSLTNEKLFF. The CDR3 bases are TGTGCCAGCAGTTTATCTCTAACTAATGAAAAACTGTTTTTT.

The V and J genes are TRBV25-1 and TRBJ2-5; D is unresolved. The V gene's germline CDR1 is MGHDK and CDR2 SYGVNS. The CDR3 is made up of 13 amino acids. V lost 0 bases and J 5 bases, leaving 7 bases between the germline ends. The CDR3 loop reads CASSEYAEETQYF. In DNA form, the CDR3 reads TGTGCCAGCAGTGAATATGCGGAGGAGACCCAGTACTTC. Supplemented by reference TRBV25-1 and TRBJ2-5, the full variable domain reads EADIYQTPRYLVIGTGKKITLECSQTMGHDKMYWYQQDPGMELHLIHYSYGVNSTEKGDLSSESTVSRIRTEHFPLTLESARPSHTSQYLCASSEYAEETQYFGPGTRLLVL.

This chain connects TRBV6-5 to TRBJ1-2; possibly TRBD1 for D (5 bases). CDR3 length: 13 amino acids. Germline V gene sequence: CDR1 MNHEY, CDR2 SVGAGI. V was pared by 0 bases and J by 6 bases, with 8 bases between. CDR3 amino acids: CASSYSGQNGYTF. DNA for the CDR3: TGTGCCAGCAGTTACTCGGGGCAGAATGGCTACACCTTC.

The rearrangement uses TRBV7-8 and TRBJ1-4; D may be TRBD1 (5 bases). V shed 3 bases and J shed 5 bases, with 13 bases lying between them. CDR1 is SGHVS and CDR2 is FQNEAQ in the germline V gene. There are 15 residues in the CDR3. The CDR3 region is CASSLERGRNEKLFF. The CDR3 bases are TGTGCCAGCAGCTTGGAGCGGGGGAGGAATGAAAAACTGTTTTTT.

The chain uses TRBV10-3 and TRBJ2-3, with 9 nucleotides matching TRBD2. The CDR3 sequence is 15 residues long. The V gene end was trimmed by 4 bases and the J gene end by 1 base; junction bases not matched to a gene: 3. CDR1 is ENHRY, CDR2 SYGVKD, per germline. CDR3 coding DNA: TGTGCCATCAGTGGGGGACTAGCAGGCACAGATACGCAGTATTTT. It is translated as CAISGGLAGTDTQYF.

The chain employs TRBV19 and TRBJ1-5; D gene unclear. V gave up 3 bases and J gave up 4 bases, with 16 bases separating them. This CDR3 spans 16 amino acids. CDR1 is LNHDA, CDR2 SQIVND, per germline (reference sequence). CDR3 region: CASSMQTVSGNQPQHF. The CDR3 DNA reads TGTGCCAGTAGTATGCAGACGGTTTCAGGTAATCAGCCCCAGCATTTT. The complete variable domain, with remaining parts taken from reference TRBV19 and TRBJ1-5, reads DGGITQSPKYLFRKEGQNVTLSCEQNLNHDAMYWYRQDPGQGLRLIYYSQIVNDFQKGDIAEGYSVSREKKESFPLTVTSAQKNPTAFYLCASSMQTVSGNQPQHFGDGTRLSIL.

This CDR3 is CASSRGVHSNQPQHF. CDR3 DNA: TGCGCCAGCAGCCGGGGCGTACATAGCAATCAGCCCCAGCATTTT. The rearrangement joins TRBV4-3 to TRBJ1-5; D may be TRBD1 (5 bases). CDR1 and CDR2 from the germline V gene are LGHNA and YSLEER. Trimming shortened V by 4 bases and J by 0 bases, and 10 bases separated the two germline ends. This CDR3 spans 15 amino acids.